This T cell receptor (beta chain) was captured by sequencing in a study of cytomegalovirus exposure and HLA in healthy donors. Assay used: immunoSEQ multiplex PCR; TCRdb lists only in-frame clones, some missing. The data contain about 150,000 clones, over 80% of them singletons. Germline V gene data show CDR1 as SGDLS and CDR2 as YYNGEE. V lost 2 bases, J lost 1 base, and 15 bases lay in between. This CDR3 is built from 16 residues. The sequencing input was PBMCs. The sequence came from a woman in her 30s in good health and CMV-seropositive. The chain joins TRBV9 to TRBJ2-5; D perhaps matches TRBD2 (5 bases). The chain's CDR3 is CASSVGPFEGQETQYF. CDR3 bases: TGTGCCAGCAGCGTTGGGCCTTTCGAGGGCCAAGAGACCCAGTACTTC.